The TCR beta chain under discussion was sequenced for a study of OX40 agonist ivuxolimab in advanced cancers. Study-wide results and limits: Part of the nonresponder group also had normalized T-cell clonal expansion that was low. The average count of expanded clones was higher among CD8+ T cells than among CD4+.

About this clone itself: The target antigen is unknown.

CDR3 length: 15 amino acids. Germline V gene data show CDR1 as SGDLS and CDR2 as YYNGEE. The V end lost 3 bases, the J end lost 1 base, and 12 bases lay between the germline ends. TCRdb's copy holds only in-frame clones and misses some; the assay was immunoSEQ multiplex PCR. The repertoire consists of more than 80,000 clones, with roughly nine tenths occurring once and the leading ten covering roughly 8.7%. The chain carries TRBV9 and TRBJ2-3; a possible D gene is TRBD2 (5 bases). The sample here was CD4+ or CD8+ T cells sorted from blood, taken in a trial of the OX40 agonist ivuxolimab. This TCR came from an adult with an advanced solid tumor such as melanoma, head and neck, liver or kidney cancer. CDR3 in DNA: TGTGCCAGCAGCGCCGGAGGATCGGGCACAGATACGCAGTATTTT. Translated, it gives CASSAGGSGTDTQYF.